This is a list of T cell receptor beta chains from one sample in a study of T cell responses to AZD1222 COVID-19 vaccine. Produced via immunoSEQ multiplex PCR; TCRdb's table is partial and in-frame only. This table has 160,000 or so clones, around 94% appearing once. The source material was peripheral blood, sampled 28 days after the second AZD1222 dose. Receptors originate from an adult who received the AZD1222 COVID-19 vaccine. CDR3s include the opening cysteine and the closing phenylalanine or tryptophan. The D gene is left open where the match is weak. The size entry is marked missing in some rows and otherwise reads once, few, many or a size class.

TRBV19	TRBD1	NA	TRBJ2-7	TGTGCCAGTAGCCCGGGACAGGGAAACAACTACGAGCAGTACTTC	CASSPGQGNNYEQYF
TRBV30	TRBD1	NA	TRBJ1-1	TGTGCCTGGAGGGGACAGGGTGGGAACACTGAAGCTTTCTTT	CAWRGQGGNTEAFF
TRBV6-2/TRBV6-3	TRBD1	NA	TRBJ1-5	TGTGCCAGCAGTGGACTCACAGGGGTAAGTGAGCCCCAGCATTTT	CASSGLTGVSEPQHF
TRBV28	TRBD2	once	TRBJ2-6	TGTGCCAGCAGCCAAACTAGCGCTGGGGCCAACGTCCTGACTTTC	CASSQTSAGANVLTF
TRBV27	NA	NA	TRBJ1-3	TGTGCCAGCAGTTTAACATCCGGGCCCGGAAACACCATATATTTT	CASSLTSGPGNTIYF
TRBV9	NA	NA	TRBJ2-1	TGTGCCAGCAGCGTAGGTAATTCCTACAATGAGCAGTTCTTC	CASSVGNSYNEQFF
TRBV27	TRBD1	NA	TRBJ1-5	TGTGCCACCCACTCCCGCCAGGGGGGTCAGCCCCAGCATTTT	CATHSRQGGQPQHF
TRBV9	NA	NA	TRBJ2-1	TGTGCCAGCAGCGTAGCGGGAACATCCTACAATGAGCAGTTCTTC	CASSVAGTSYNEQFF
TRBV5-1	NA	NA	TRBJ2-2	TGCGCCAGCAGCTTGACGGGGAACACCGGGGAGCTGTTTTTT	CASSLTGNTGELFF
TRBV6-1	TRBD1	NA	TRBJ2-7	TGTGCCAGCAGTGATGGACAGGGGGCCTACGAGCAGTACTTC	CASSDGQGAYEQYF
TRBV3-1/TRBV3-2	TRBD1	NA	TRBJ1-1	TGTGCCAGCAGCCAACGACAGGGTGGGACTGAAGCTTTCTTT	CASSQRQGGTEAFF
TRBV2	TRBD1	NA	TRBJ1-3	TGTGCCAGCGGCTCGGACAGGGCGAACACCATATATTTT	CASGSDRANTIYF
TRBV7-9	NA	once	TRBJ2-5	TGTGCCAGCAGCTTCCCTCCGACAGGTCAAGAGACCCAGTACTTC	CASSFPPTGQETQYF
TRBV7-6	NA	NA	TRBJ2-1	TGTGCCAGCAGCTTAGGGACCTCCGACGGGGAGCAGTTCTTC	CASSLGTSDGEQFF
TRBV6-1	TRBD1	NA	TRBJ2-7	TGTGCCAGCAGTGAAGCGTCGGACAGGGCCTACGAGCAGTACTTC	CASSEASDRAYEQYF
TRBV29-1	TRBD1	NA	TRBJ1-2	TGCAGCGTTTACGGGACAGGGGACTATGGCTACACCTTC	CSVYGTGDYGYTF
TRBV7-9	NA	once	TRBJ1-2	TGTGCCAGCAGCCCCTCGGGAGTTACTAACTATGGCTACACCTTC	CASSPSGVTNYGYTF
TRBV19	TRBD1	NA	TRBJ1-1	TGTGCCAGTAGTATAACAGGGGGCACTGAAGCTTTCTTT	CASSITGGTEAFF
TRBV6-5	TRBD1	NA	TRBJ1-2	TGTGCCAGCAGTTATAATGCAGGGGGTCAATATGGCTACACCTTC	CASSYNAGGQYGYTF
TRBV2	NA	NA	TRBJ1-3	TGTGCCAGCAGTGAAGGACAGAGAAACACCATATATTTT	CASSEGQRNTIYF
TRBV7-2	TRBD2	NA	TRBJ2-1	TGTGCCAGCAGCGGTATCAGCGGGAGCGGGCGTGAGCAGTTCTTC	CASSGISGSGREQFF
TRBV30	NA	NA	TRBJ2-1	TGTGCCTGGAGTCCCGGAGAGCGGCCCGACAATGAGCAGTTCTTC	CAWSPGERPDNEQFF
TRBV7-2	TRBD1	NA	TRBJ2-1	TGTGCCAGCAGCTTAGGGACAGGGGGTCACAATGAGCAGTTCTTC	CASSLGTGGHNEQFF
TRBV5-4	NA	NA	TRBJ2-1	TGTGCCAGCAGCCCTGGGGGGACACGGTACAATGAGCAGTTCTTC	CASSPGGTRYNEQFF
TRBV6-2/TRBV6-3	NA	NA	TRBJ1-2	TGTGCCAGCAGTTACCGAGGATCCCCCTATGGCTACACCTTC	CASSYRGSPYGYTF
TRBV7-3	NA	NA	TRBJ2-1	TGTGCCAGCAGCGGTAGCTCCTACAATGAGCAGTTCTTC	CASSGSSYNEQFF
TRBV20-1	NA	NA	TRBJ2-5	TGCAGTGCTAGAACGGGAGAGACCCAGTACTTC	CSARTGETQYF
TRBV28	TRBD1	NA	TRBJ1-6	TGTGCCAGCAGTTTAACTGGGACAGGGTTCTCACCCCTCCACTTT	CASSLTGTGFSPLHF
TRBV5-4	NA	once	TRBJ1-4	TGTGCCAGCAGCTTAGCCGGGGGCCCAACTAATGAAAAACTGTTTTTT	CASSLAGGPTNEKLFF
TRBV5-6	NA	NA	TRBJ2-3	TGTGCCAGCAGCTCCTCCCAGGGACCTGATACGCAGTATTTT	CASSSSQGPDTQYF
TRBV18	NA	once	TRBJ1-1	TGTGCCAGCTCACCTAGCCTGAACACTGAAGCTTTCTTT	CASSPSLNTEAFF
TRBV4-1	NA	NA	TRBJ2-3	TGCGCCAGCAGCCGGGAGACAGATACGCAGTATTTT	CASSRETDTQYF
TRBV7-7	NA	NA	TRBJ2-5	TGTGCCAGCAGCTTAAACAGTCGGCCGGAGGAGACCCAGTACTTC	CASSLNSRPEETQYF
TRBV4-3	TRBD2	NA	TRBJ2-3	TGCGCCAGCAGCGAGGGAGGGCCGTGGTATACGCAGTATTTT	CASSEGGPWYTQYF